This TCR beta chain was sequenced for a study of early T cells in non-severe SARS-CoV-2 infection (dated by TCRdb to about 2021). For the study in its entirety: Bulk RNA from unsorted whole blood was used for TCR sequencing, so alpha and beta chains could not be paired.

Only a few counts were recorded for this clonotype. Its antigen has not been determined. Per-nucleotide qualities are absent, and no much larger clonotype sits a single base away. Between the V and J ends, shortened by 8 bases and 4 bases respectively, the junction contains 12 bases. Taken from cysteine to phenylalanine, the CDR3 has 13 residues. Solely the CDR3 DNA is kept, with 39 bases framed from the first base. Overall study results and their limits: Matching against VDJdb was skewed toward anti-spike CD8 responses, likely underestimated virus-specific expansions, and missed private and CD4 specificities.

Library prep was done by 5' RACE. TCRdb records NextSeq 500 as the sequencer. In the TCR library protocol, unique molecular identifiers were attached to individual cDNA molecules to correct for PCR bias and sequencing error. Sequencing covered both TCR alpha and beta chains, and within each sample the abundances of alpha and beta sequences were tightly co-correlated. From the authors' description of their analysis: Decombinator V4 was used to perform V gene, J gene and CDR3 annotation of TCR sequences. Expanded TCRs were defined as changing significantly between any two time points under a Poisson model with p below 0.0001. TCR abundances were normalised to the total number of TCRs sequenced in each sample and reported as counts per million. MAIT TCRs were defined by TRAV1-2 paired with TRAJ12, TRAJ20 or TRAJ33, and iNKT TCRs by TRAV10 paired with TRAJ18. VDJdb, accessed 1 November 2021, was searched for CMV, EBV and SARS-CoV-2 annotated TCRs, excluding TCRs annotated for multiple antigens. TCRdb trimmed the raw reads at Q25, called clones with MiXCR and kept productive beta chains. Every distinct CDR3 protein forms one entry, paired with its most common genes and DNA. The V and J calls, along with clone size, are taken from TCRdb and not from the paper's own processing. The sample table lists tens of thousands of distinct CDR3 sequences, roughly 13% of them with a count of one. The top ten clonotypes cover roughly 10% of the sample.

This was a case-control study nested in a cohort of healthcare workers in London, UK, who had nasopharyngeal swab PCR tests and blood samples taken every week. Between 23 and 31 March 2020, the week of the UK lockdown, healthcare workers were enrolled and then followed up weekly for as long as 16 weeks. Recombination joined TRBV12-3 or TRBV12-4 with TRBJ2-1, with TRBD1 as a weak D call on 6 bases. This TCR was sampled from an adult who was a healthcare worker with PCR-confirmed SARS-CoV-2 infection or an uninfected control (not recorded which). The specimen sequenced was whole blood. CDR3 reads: CASARGLYNEQFF. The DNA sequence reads TGTGCCAGCGCTAGGGGGTTGTACAATGAGCAGTTCTTC.